These 21 T cell receptor beta chains originate from one sample sequenced in a study of cytomegalovirus exposure and HLA in healthy donors. Libraries were prepared by immunoSEQ multiplex PCR; TCRdb keeps only in-frame clonotypes and omits some of them. The sample yields 200,000 to 300,000 clones, about 90% seen once. The material sequenced was PBMCs. These receptors were obtained from a woman in her 30s in good health and CMV-seronegative.

V gene TRBV30 combines with J gene TRBJ2-3, with TRBD2 matching 11 bases. The CDR3 runs to 14 residues. Germline V lookup: CDR1 GTSNPN, CDR2 SVGIG (reference sequence). Trimming removed 6 bases from V and 2 bases from J; junction bases left unmatched: 4. The CDR3 protein is CACQTSGNTDTQYF. The CDR3 coding sequence is TGTGCCTGCCAGACTAGCGGGAACACAGATACGCAGTATTTT.

This clone was recorded a few times. The chain couples TRBV27 to TRBJ1-5; the D is unclear. Germline-derived CDR1 and CDR2 are MNHEY and SMNVEV (reference sequence). The CDR3 has 13 amino acids. V was trimmed by 6 bases and J by 4 bases, leaving 10 bases between them. CDR3 residues: CASSSFGNQPQHF. DNA of the CDR3: TGTGCCAGCAGCTCCTTCGGGAATCAGCCCCAGCATTTT.

The chain employs TRBV6-5 and TRBJ2-3; D perhaps matches TRBD1 (5 bases). The CDR3 loop spans 13 amino acids. V was shortened by 5 bases and J by 1 base, with 7 bases between the two germline ends. Germline lookup yields CDR1 MNHEY and CDR2 SVGAGI. CDR3 sequence: CASSKQGTDTQYF. In nucleotides, the CDR3 is TGTGCCAGCAGTAAACAGGGCACAGATACGCAGTATTTT.

The V gene is TRBV18, the J gene TRBJ1-5, with TRBD1 identical over 9 bases. The germline gives CDR1 KGHSH, CDR2 LQKENI. Trimming at V came to 6 bases and at J to 7 bases, leaving 7 bases not matched to a gene. The CDR3 extends over 14 amino acids. CDR3 in DNA: TGTGCCAGCTCGCCAACAGGGGGCGGGCAGCCCCAGCATTTT. Translating it yields CASSPTGGGQPQHF.

The chain recombines TRBV5-1 with TRBJ2-7; D remains unclear. The CDR3 totals 17 residues. V shed 4 bases and J shed 5 bases, with 25 bases lying between them. Germline lookup yields CDR1 SGHRS and CDR2 YFSETQ. This CDR3 reads CASSPLRHGYGEDEQYF. The CDR3 region has the DNA TGCGCCAGCAGCCCCTTACGCCATGGATACGGTGAGGACGAGCAGTACTTC.

This rearrangement joins TRBV28 to TRBJ2-1; D is ambiguous. CDR3 size: 10 residues. Deletions cut 6 bases from V and 10 bases from J, with 7 bases between. CDR1 MDHEN and CDR2 SYDVKM come from the germline V gene. CDR3 coding DNA: TGTGCCAGCAGCCGACGAGAGCAGTTCTTC. Translation: CASSRREQFF. The full variable domain, completed using reference TRBV28 and TRBJ2-1, is DVKVTQSSRYLVKRTGEKVFLECVQDMDHENMFWYRQDPGLGLRLIYFSYDVKMKEKGDIPEGYSVSREKKERFSLILESASTNQTSMYLCASSRREQFFGPGTRLTVL.

The chain links TRBV19 to TRBJ2-7; TRBD2 matches 13 bases. V was pared by 6 bases and J by 6 bases, with 5 bases of the junction left unmatched. Germline V CDR1 and CDR2: LNHDA, SQIVND (reference sequence). The CDR3 covers 14 residues. CDR3 residues: CASSPGLAGREQYF. CDR3 bases: TGTGCCAGTAGCCCGGGACTAGCGGGACGCGAGCAGTACTTC.

The V call is TRBV2, the J call TRBJ2-2, with unresolved D. The length of the CDR3 is 12 residues. Germline V lookup: CDR1 SNHLY, CDR2 FYNNEI. The V and J ends lost 6 bases and 8 bases respectively, with 10 bases between them. The CDR3 DNA reads as TGTGCCAGCAGACTCGACGCGGGGGAGCTGTTTTTT. Translation gives CASRLDAGELFF.

The genes are TRBV19 and TRBJ2-1; 10 bases are a match to TRBD2. The CDR3 extends over 15 amino acids. The V gene's germline CDR1 is LNHDA and CDR2 SQIVND (reference sequence). V lost 6 bases to trimming and J lost 0 bases; unmatched junction nucleotides: 2. The CDR3 nucleotides read TGTGCCAGTAGGTTAGCGGGAGGCTCCTACAATGAGCAGTTCTTC. Its translation is CASRLAGGSYNEQFF.

V and J are TRBV7-2 and TRBJ1-4; 10 bases fit TRBD1. Germline CDR1 reads SGHTA; CDR2 reads FQGNSA. With V trimmed by 2 bases and J by 0 bases, 3 bases remained unmatched. The CDR3 has 17 residues. This chain's CDR3 is CASSLRDRGPTNEKLFF. The CDR3 region has the DNA TGTGCCAGCAGCTTAAGGGACAGGGGACCAACTAATGAAAAACTGTTTTTT.

CDR3: CASSTRTSGSYNEQFF. The CDR3 DNA follows: TGTGCCAGCAGTACCAGGACTAGCGGGAGCTACAATGAGCAGTTCTTC. The rearrangement links TRBV6-6 to TRBJ2-1; 13 bases are shared with TRBD2. The J segment lost 3 bases and the V segment lost 5 bases, leaving 4 bases of the junction unmatched. Germline V gene lookup returns CDR1 MNHNY and CDR2 SVGAGI (reference sequence). The CDR3 is 16 amino acids.

V is TRBV15 and J is TRBJ2-2, with D unclear. The CDR3 covers 13 residues. Germline-derived CDR1 and CDR2 are LNHNV and YYDKDF (reference sequence). Trimming cost V 6 bases and J 4 bases, with 9 bases left between them. CDR3 sequence (DNA): TGTGCCACCAGTCCACCGTTCACCGGGGAGCTGTTTTTT. It specifies CATSPPFTGELFF.

This clone was detected once. The rearrangement uses TRBV28 and TRBJ2-1; 8 positions agree with TRBD2. The germline gives CDR1 MDHEN, CDR2 SYDVKM. The J segment lost 2 bases and the V segment lost 7 bases, leaving 4 bases of the junction unmatched. The CDR3 consists of 14 residues. As DNA, the CDR3 is TGTGCCAGCATCGGCGGGGGGACCTACAATGAGCAGTTCTTC. Its translation: CASIGGGTYNEQFF.

This chain uses TRBV25-1 with TRBJ2-1, with 7 bases identical to TRBD2. CDR1 is MGHDK and CDR2 is SYGVNS in the germline V gene. V was pared by 2 bases and J by 4 bases, with 11 bases of the junction left unmatched. The CDR3 spans 17 residues. CDR3 region: CASSELSAGVGYNEQFF. The CDR3 DNA reads TGTGCCAGCAGTGAACTGTCTGCGGGAGTAGGTTACAATGAGCAGTTCTTC.

The V call is TRBV6-1, the J call TRBJ1-1, with D possibly matching TRBD1 (6 bases). CDR3 length equals 13 residues. V was trimmed by 6 bases and J by 1 base, leaving 9 bases between them. Germline loops: CDR1 MNHNS, CDR2 SASEGT. DNA of the CDR3: TGTGCCAGCAGACTACAGGGGAACACTGAAGCTTTCTTT. Encoded protein: CASRLQGNTEAFF.

The J gene is TRBJ2-2, the V gene TRBV7-3; D not certain. Germline CDR1 reads SGHTA; CDR2 reads FQGTGA. This CDR3 is built from 14 residues. V lost 5 bases, J lost 4 bases, and 11 bases lay in between. The DNA for the CDR3 is TGTGCCAGCAGCAAGTTGGTGGGCACCGGGGAGCTGTTTTTT. It specifies CASSKLVGTGELFF.

V and J are TRBV6-5 and TRBJ2-3; D is ambiguous. Germline V CDR1 and CDR2: MNHEY, SVGAGI. Trimming left V 2 bases short and J 6 bases short, with 3 bases between. The CDR3 sequence is 11 residues long. The CDR3: CASSYEDTQYF. For the CDR3, the DNA is TGTGCCAGCAGTTACGAGGATACGCAGTATTTT.

This sequence joins TRBV5-6 and TRBJ2-2, with 7 bases aligning to TRBD2. V was clipped by 1 base and J by 0 bases; unmatched bases: 3. This CDR3 contains 16 residues. CDR1 is SGHDT and CDR2 is YYEEEE in the germline V gene. CDR3 residues: CASSLPGLTNTGELFF. The CDR3 coding sequence is TGTGCCAGCAGCTTGCCGGGACTAACGAACACCGGGGAGCTGTTTTTT.

This clone was seen a single time. The rearrangement links TRBV7-9 to TRBJ2-3, with TRBD2 identical over 13 bases. The CDR3 loop spans 17 amino acids. Trimming at V came to 5 bases and at J to 4 bases, leaving 9 bases not matched to a gene. From germline, CDR1 is SEHNR and CDR2 FQNEAQ (reference sequence). The CDR3 DNA reads as TGTGCCAGCAGCCCCAGGACTAGCGGGAGAGTGGCAGATACGCAGTATTTT. It codes for CASSPRTSGRVADTQYF.

This clone was seen only once. The V gene is TRBV6-1, the J gene TRBJ2-3; a weak D match, TRBD2 (7 bases). The CDR3 spans 15 residues. Germline-derived CDR1 and CDR2 are MNHNS and SASEGT. With 5 bases removed from V and 0 bases from J, the gap between germline ends came to 12 bases. CDR3 loop: CASSIGGLSTDTQYF. The CDR3 DNA sequence: TGTGCCAGCAGTATCGGGGGGCTGAGCACAGATACGCAGTATTTT.

This rearrangement joins TRBV5-1 to TRBJ2-3, with D tentatively TRBD2 (6 bases). CDR3 length equals 17 residues. Germline V lookup: CDR1 SGHRS, CDR2 YFSETQ. Deletions cut 0 bases from V and 0 bases from J, with 14 bases between. CDR3 sequence reads: CASSLERRGSSTDTQYF. The CDR3 bases are TGCGCCAGCAGCTTGGAGCGGAGGGGTTCTAGCACAGATACGCAGTATTTT.